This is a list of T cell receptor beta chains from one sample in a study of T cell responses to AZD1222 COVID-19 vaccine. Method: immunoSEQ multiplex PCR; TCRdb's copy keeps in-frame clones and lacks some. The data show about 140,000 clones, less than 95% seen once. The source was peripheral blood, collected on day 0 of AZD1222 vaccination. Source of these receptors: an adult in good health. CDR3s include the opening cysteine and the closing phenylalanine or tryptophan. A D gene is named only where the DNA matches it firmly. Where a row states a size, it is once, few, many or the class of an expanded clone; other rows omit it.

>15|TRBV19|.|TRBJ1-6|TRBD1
CASSRPGQALSPLHF
TGTGCCAGTAGTCGGCCGGGACAGGCCCTGTCACCCCTCCACTTT
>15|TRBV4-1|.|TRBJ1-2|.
CASSQVTDVNYGYTF
TGCGCCAGCAGCCAAGTGACAGATGTCAACTATGGCTACACCTTC
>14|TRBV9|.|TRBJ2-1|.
CASSAPGGYNEQFF
TGTGCCAGCAGCGCTCCTGGGGGGTACAATGAGCAGTTCTTC
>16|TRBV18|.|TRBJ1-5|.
CASSPQTGYSNQPQHF
TGTGCCAGCTCACCTCAGACAGGTTATAGCAATCAGCCCCAGCATTTT
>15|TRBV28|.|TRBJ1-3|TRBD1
CASTLDRGLGNTIYF
TGTGCCAGCACCCTCGACAGGGGGCTTGGAAACACCATATATTTT
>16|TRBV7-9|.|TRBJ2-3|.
CASSQGSRANTDTQYF
TGTGCCAGCAGCCAGGGTAGCAGGGCTAACACAGATACGCAGTATTTT
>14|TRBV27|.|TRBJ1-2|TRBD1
CASSRDRGSGGYTF
TGTGCCAGCAGTCGGGACAGGGGGTCAGGCGGCTACACCTTC
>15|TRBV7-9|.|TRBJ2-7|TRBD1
CASSSRQGTNYEQYF
TGTGCCAGCAGCTCGAGACAGGGGACCAACTACGAGCAGTACTTC
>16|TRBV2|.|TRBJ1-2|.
CASSESGSRGDYGYTF
TGTGCCAGCAGTGAATCTGGAAGCAGGGGCGACTATGGCTACACCTTC
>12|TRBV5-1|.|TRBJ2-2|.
CASSPRTGELFF
TGCGCCAGCAGCCCCAGGACCGGGGAGCTGTTTTTT
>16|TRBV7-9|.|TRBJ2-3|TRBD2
CASSFVSGGPSDTQYF
TGTGCCAGCAGCTTCGTGAGCGGGGGGCCGTCAGATACGCAGTATTTT
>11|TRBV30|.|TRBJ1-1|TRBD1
CAWRRDRGAFF
TGTGCCTGGAGGAGGGACAGGGGCGCTTTCTTT
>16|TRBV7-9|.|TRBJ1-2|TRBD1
CASSQTRTGSDYGYTF
TGTGCCAGCAGCCAAACCCGGACAGGGAGCGACTATGGCTACACCTTC
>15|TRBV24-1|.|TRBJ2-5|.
CATSDPAGYVETQYF
TGTGCCACCAGTGATCCGGCAGGGTATGTGGAGACCCAGTACTTC
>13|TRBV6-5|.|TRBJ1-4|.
CATRDILNEKLFF
TGTGCCACCAGGGACATTCTTAATGAAAAACTGTTTTTT
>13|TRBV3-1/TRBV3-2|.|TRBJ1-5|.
CASSQADNQPQHF
TGTGCCAGCAGCCAAGCAGATAATCAGCCCCAGCATTTT
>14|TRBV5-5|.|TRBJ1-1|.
CASSSLVGVTEAFF
TGTGCCAGCAGTTCCCTCGTAGGGGTCACTGAAGCTTTCTTT
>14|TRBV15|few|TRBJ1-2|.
CATTKIGGGYGYTF
TGTGCCACCACCAAGATCGGGGGTGGATATGGCTACACCTTC
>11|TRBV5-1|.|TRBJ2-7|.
CASADGYEQYF
TGCGCCAGCGCCGACGGCTACGAGCAGTACTTC
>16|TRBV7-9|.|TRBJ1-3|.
CASSLGVGSSGNTIYF
TGTGCCAGCAGCTTAGGTGTTGGAAGCTCTGGAAACACCATATATTTT
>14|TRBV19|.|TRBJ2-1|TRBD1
CASWDRFSSGEQFF
TGTGCCAGTTGGGACAGGTTTTCATCTGGTGAGCAGTTCTTC
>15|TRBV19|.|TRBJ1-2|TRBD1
CASSIGWGQIYGYTF
TGTGCCAGTAGTATAGGTTGGGGACAGATCTATGGCTACACCTTC
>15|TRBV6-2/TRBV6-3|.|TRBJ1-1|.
CASSWSSEGGTEAFF
TGTGCCAGCAGCTGGAGCAGTGAGGGGGGCACTGAAGCTTTCTTT
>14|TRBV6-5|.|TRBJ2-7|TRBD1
CASSLVQGAYEQYF
TGTGCCAGCAGTTTGGTCCAGGGGGCTTACGAGCAGTACTTC
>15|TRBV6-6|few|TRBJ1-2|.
CASGVSGSVTGGYTF
TGTGCCAGCGGCGTCTCCGGCTCGGTCACGGGTGGCTACACCTTC
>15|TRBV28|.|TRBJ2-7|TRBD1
CAIGGQGARHYEQYF
TGTGCCATCGGAGGACAGGGGGCACGTCACTACGAGCAGTACTTC
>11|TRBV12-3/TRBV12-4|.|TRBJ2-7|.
CASSPNYEQYF
TGTGCCAGCAGTCCCAACTACGAGCAGTACTTC
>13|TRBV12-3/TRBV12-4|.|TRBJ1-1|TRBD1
CASRGQGTGEAFF
TGTGCCAGCAGGGGACAGGGGACCGGTGAAGCTTTCTTT
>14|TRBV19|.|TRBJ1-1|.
CASSGQLMNTEAFF
TGTGCCAGTAGTGGGCAGCTCATGAACACTGAAGCTTTCTTT
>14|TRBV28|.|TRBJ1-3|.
CASSSGTYGNTIYF
TGTGCCAGCAGTTCCGGGACATATGGAAACACCATATATTTT
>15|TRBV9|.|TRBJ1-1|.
CASSPHGGGRAEAFF
TGTGCCAGCAGCCCGCACGGGGGCGGCAGGGCTGAAGCTTTCTTT